The present TCR beta chain was sequenced within a study of cytomegalovirus exposure and HLA in healthy donors (dated by TCRdb to 2016 to 2017). Regarding the study in general: In an earlier analysis of 587 of the donors, 250 to 350 Gb of sequence data and 117 million unique TCR beta sequences from 150 million to 200 million T cells were reported. The genetic ancestry cluster associated with self-reported Caucasian donors included over 65% of the approximately 410 genotyped donors. A later genetic analysis took genome-wide SNP genotypes for about 60% of the roughly 670 donors and used that subset as a discovery cohort. Roughly five DR-DQ haplotypes were handled as single units for association and clustering because linkage in the cohort was strong. To decide whether each TCR beta V gene segment behaved as functional or pseudogenic, an earlier analysis of fewer than 750 of the donors relied on high-throughput TCR beta sequencing. In addition to the first cohort of 650 to 800 subjects, a separate validation cohort of 130 or so different subjects was used. Donor age, sex, ethnicity and CMV serostatus were compiled together with the repertoire data. HLA typing included class I and class II loci at four-digit resolution. To study patterns of TCR occurrence, a later analysis re-analyzed previously published TCR beta repertoires from 500 to 850 donors and added high-resolution HLA genotyping. Across roughly 420 genotyped donors of the cohort, an average of about 250,000 unique TCR beta nucleotide sequences per donor were sequenced, and 15% to 20% of those sequences were non-productive. Rather than using new phenotypic data, the later analysis identified candidate immune exposures from TCR beta sequences and from how often those sequences occurred across donors. Around 330 gigabases of sequencing data and 75 million to 85 million unique TCR sequences made up an early release that covered nearly 650 HLA-typed donors. The T cell repertoires of 670 or so subjects were profiled by immunosequencing and related to cytomegalovirus serostatus. Every discovery cohort repertoire had been produced on one sequencing platform. The study aimed to test whether signatures of past pathogen exposure could be identified by cataloging public T cell receptors. The number of donors typed differed by locus, with roughly 620-630 for A, B, C, DRB1 and DQB1, approximately 500 for DQA1, nearly 610 for DPA1, and 450 to 480 for DPB1. To predict cytomegalovirus infection status, the study combined high-throughput TCR immunosequencing, statistical association of individual TCRs with disease status, and machine learning.

The research as a whole found: Correlated functional status among segregating V segments might reflect linkage disequilibrium, but an unknown experimental factor could not be ruled out. In a later analysis, the rate of TCR association differed among HLA loci, with DRB1 alleles having the most associated TCRs and HLA-C alleles having the fewest. Most TCR sequences were seen in very few donors, while some public TCRs were found in many individuals. In a later analysis, several top co-occurrence clusters were reported to appear linked to parvovirus B19, influenza, CMV and Epstein-Barr virus. A group of highly shared sequence variants was considered likely to be a technical artifact of the sequencing pipeline. In an earlier analysis of roughly 500 of the donors, most TCR beta V segments appeared in productive rearrangements about 87% or about 30% of the time, broadly matching IMGT annotations. Some IMGT-functional V segments, including TRBV6-2 and TRBV6-3, could not be distinguished by the 87-base-pair reads and were therefore excluded. Immune exposure information for the cohort was limited to CMV serostatus. Three of the identified cytomegalovirus-associated TCR beta chains were confirmed in vitro to be specific for cytomegalovirus antigens. In a later genetic analysis, a missense DCLRE1C variant was associated with V-gene and J-gene trimming of TCR beta chains, and the association was replicated in an independent cohort. In the study, 164 TCR beta chains were listed as associated with cytomegalovirus. Assigning TCR associations to individual alleles was difficult when HLA alleles, especially DR and DQ, strongly co-occurred. Specific HLA alleles were associated with 15,000 to 20,000 TCR beta sequences at a false discovery rate of 0.05 in a later analysis. Because counts were too low, about 18 rarely observed V segments, including chromosome 9 orphons, were left out of the earlier analysis of some 640 of the donors. It was suggested by the authors that the approach could potentially be generalized to other disease states and immunological phenotypes. Because HLA typing was unavailable for some donors at each locus, only the typed subset was used in association tests. Compared with the roughly 670-donor mean, donors in an Asian-associated ancestry cluster had fewer N-insertions in productive TCRs, according to a later genetic analysis. A later analysis found that most CMV-associated TCR beta chains appeared HLA-restricted, with HLA associations seemingly driven largely by CMV exposure. Compared with equally common non-associated chains, HLA-associated TCR beta chains in a later analysis were more clonally expanded and had lower generation probabilities. In this cohort, only TCR beta chains were sequenced, and detectable features were limited by the absence of alpha or paired-chain data. A further reported finding was that TCR beta sequences accurately predicted the HLA-A and HLA-B alleles for most subjects in the first cohort. Sequencing depth was assumed to be roughly uniform across donors in the presence/absence analyses, though that assumption may not hold. The classifier was reported to diagnose cytomegalovirus status with high specificity and sensitivity in both the original and validation cohorts.

Counted from cysteine to phenylalanine, this CDR3 has 13 amino acids. The kept DNA is CDR3 alone, 39 bases in frame from the first base. Trimming costs V 0 bases and J 6 bases, and their ends lie 10 bases apart. From a lookup of the germline V gene (reference sequence), CDR1 and CDR2 are GTSNPN and SVGIG. The cohort was made up of roughly 670 healthy bone marrow donors. At the time of sampling, every cohort member was nominally healthy, though immune exposures that went unrecorded were likely present. The donor tested CMV seronegative, placing the donor among the 350 or so seronegative members of the cohort. Each donor provided a peripheral blood sample, and peripheral blood mononuclear cells were used for TCR beta sequencing. The Qiagen DNeasy Blood Extraction Kit was used to extract genomic DNA from the blood cell samples. Receptors were amplified or captured by the immunoSEQ multiplex PCR assay. The multiplex PCR relied on a mix of 60 forward primers for TCR Vbeta segments and 13 reverse primers for TCR Jbeta segments. The CDR3 region of rearranged TCR beta genes was amplified from genomic DNA by a multiplex PCR assay. The Illumina HiSeq System was used to sequence the amplified TCR beta libraries as 87-base-pair reads. The study's processing was this. A later analysis tallied approximately 87 million unique TCR beta chains across the 700 or so repertoires, and approximately 12 million of those chains were shared by two or more donors. A nearest-neighbor algorithm error-corrected the raw reads and collapsed the reads into unique sequences, merging closely related sequences to remove PCR and sequencing errors. CDR3 sequences were aligned to IMGT reference sequences to assign V, D and J gene segments. For a sequence to be retained, a match of at least six nucleotides was required to both a V gene segment and a J gene segment. A rearrangement counted as productive if the CDR3 had no stop codons and remained in frame with V and J, and every other rearrangement counted as non-productive. CDR3 was defined by IMGT convention, running from the second conserved V-encoded cysteine to the conserved J-encoded phenylalanine. The earlier analysis of about 620 of the donors excluded sequences that lacked an unambiguous match to a single V gene segment. In an earlier analysis of approximately 610 of the donors, V segments were called functional above 56.7% productive rearrangements and were called segregating when the between-donor standard deviation exceeded 5%. A statistical classification framework was built to diagnose cytomegalovirus status from the catalog of TCR beta chain sequences. A later analysis assigned V and J genes by comparing TCR nucleotide sequences with IMGT/GENE-DB human TR gene sequences. Using the TCRdist pipeline, a later analysis assigned CDR3 sequences along with most-parsimonious VDJ recombination scenarios. In a later analysis, every TCR beta chain was defined by the combination of its CDR3 amino acid sequence and its V-gene family, and reads without a unique V-gene family were dropped. A later analysis removed 592 highly shared, low-generation-probability nucleotide sequences to deal with suspected cross-contamination and a sequencing artifact. For each public chain, a later analysis derived a clonal expansion index from normalized ranks of inferred template counts within each repertoire. In a later analysis, generation probabilities were computed with a VDJ recombination model fitted to out-of-frame rearrangements, and the resulting probabilities were checked against IGoR. In a later analysis, TCR-TCR, TCR-HLA and TCR-CMV co-occurrence was scored with hypergeometric tests, and a repertoire-size bias correction was applied to TCR pairs. False discovery rates were estimated in a later analysis by permuting HLA or CMV assignments 20 times. A later analysis grouped co-occurring TCRs with DBSCAN, adding TCRdist sequence similarity when clustering within HLA-allele-positive subsets. Repertoires with fewer than 30,000 or more than 120,000 public chains, plus five repertoires with anomalous nucleotide sharing, were excluded from co-occurrence clustering. TCRdb took this table from immuneACCESS and kept in-frame rearrangements with V and J called. Such tables lack part of the clones; where checked against another copy, unresolved V genes explain under half of the gap, and the rest is unexplained. V, J and clone size reflect that table, while D and trimming were determined from the DNA. The table for this sample lists roughly 160,000 clones; around 80% of them were counted only once. Approximately 2.4% of the sample comes from the top ten.

Regarding this clone: Which antigen it targets is not known. Per-base quality was not reported, and no clone a single base away is much larger than it.

The rearrangement combines TRBV30 with TRBJ2-3; there is no confident call for the D gene. The sequenced sample consisted of PBMCs. The sequence was obtained from a female donor in good health and CMV-seronegative. Here is the DNA: TGTGCCTGGAGTGTATCAGTCGGGGATACGCAGTATTTT. The resulting protein is CAWSVSVGDTQYF. Joined to the reference TRBV30 and TRBJ2-3 proteins, this CDR3 gives the full variable domain: SQTIHQWPATLVQPVGSPLSLECTVEGTSNPNLYWYRQAAGRGLQLLFYSVGIGQISSEVPQNLSASRPQDRQFILSSKKLLLSDSGFYLCAWSVSVGDTQYFGPGTRLTVL.